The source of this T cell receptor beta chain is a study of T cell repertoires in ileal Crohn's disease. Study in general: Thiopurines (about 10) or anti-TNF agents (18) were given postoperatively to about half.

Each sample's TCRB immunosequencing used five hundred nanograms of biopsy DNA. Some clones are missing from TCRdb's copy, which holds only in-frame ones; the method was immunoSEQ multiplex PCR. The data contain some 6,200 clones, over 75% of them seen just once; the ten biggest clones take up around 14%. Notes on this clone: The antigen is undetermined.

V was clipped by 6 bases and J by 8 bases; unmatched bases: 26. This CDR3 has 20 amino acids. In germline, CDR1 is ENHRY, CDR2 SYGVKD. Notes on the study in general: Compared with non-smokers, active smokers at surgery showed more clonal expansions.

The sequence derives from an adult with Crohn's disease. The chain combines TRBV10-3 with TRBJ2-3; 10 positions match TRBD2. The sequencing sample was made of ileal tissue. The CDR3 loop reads CAIRGTGGLAATQRIGTQYF. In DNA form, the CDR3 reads TGTGCCATCAGAGGGACAGGTGGACTAGCGGCGACACAGAGGATTGGTACGCAGTATTTT.